One sample yielded the 5 T cell receptor beta chains listed below, sequenced in a study of vaccination and CD4 T cells after COVID-19. Cultured CD4+ T cells had their DNA profiled by the Oncomine TCR Beta short-read assay. Using its own MiXCR run on the PCR reads, TCRdb lists one record per CDR3 protein. Of around 12,000 distinct CDR3 sequences listed, 35% to 40% are singletons. Antigen specificity for these receptors is unknown. Treatment given: roughly 11-day PBMC culture with coronavirus spike peptide pools or control peptides (ViraFEST assay). The sample was cultured CD4+ T cells from blood. Every receptor here comes from a human donor with COVID-19.

The gene calls are TRBV14 and TRBJ2-2, with a tentative D call TRBD2 (6 bases). V was shortened by 4 bases and J by 3 bases, with 15 bases between the two germline ends. The CDR3 is 16 amino acids. Germline lookup yields CDR1 SGHDN and CDR2 FVKESK. CDR3 sequence (DNA): TGTGCCAGCAGCCGGCTAGCGCCGATGGACACCGGGGAGCTGTTTTTT. Protein product: CASSRLAPMDTGELFF.

The V and J genes are TRBV2 and TRBJ1-2, with 7 positions matching TRBD1. The germline gives CDR1 SNHLY, CDR2 FYNNEI. The CDR3 extends over 13 amino acids. V dropped 6 bases and J dropped 5; count of bases not matched to a gene: 6. The CDR3 DNA follows: TGTGCCAGCAGCCCAGACAGGGTTTATGGCTACACCTTC. It yields the protein CASSPDRVYGYTF.

This clonotype was counted only a few times. The rearrangement links TRBV15 to TRBJ1-2; TRBD1 matches at 9 bases. Germline lookup yields CDR1 LNHNV and CDR2 YYDKDF (reference sequence). V gave up 0 bases and J gave up 6 bases; unmatched junction bases: 2. This CDR3 has 14 residues. The CDR3 nucleotides read TGTGCCACCAGCAGAGAAAGGACAGGGGATGGCTACACCTTC. This gives the protein CATSRERTGDGYTF.

The CDR3 sequence is CASSAGQGVAEQYF. The CDR3 bases are TGTGCCAGCAGCGCAGGACAGGGAGTGGCCGAGCAGTACTTC. The chain is built from TRBV9 and TRBJ2-7; 8 bases agree with TRBD1. CDR3 length: 14 residues. Looked up from germline, CDR1 is SGDLS and CDR2 is YYNGEE. V was clipped by 3 bases and J by 6 bases; unmatched bases: 8.

The chain recombines TRBV6-1 with TRBJ1-1, with D possibly TRBD1 on 5 matching bases. This CDR3 spans 14 amino acids. Trimming left V 6 bases short and J 2 bases short, with 13 bases between. The germline CDR1 and CDR2 sequences are MNHNS and SASEGT. The CDR3 DNA reads TGTGCCAGCAGGCAGGGTGCCTCTAACACTGAAGCTTTCTTT. Translating it yields CASRQGASNTEAFF.